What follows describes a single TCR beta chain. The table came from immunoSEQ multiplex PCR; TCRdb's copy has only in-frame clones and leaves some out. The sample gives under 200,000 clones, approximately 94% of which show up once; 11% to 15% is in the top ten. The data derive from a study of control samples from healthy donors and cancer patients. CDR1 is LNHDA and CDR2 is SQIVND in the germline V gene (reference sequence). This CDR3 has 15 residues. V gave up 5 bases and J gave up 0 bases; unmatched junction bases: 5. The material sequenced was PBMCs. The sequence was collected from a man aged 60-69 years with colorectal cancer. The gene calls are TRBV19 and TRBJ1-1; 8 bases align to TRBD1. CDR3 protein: CASSEDRDLNTEAFF. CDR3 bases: TGTGCCAGTAGTGAGGACAGGGACCTGAACACTGAAGCTTTCTTT.